This is a list of T cell receptor beta chains from one sample in a study of blood T cell repertoires in COVID-19. Sequenced by immunoSEQ multiplex PCR; TCRdb stores in-frame clones only, minus some. The sample has approximately 200,000 clones; about 87% are singletons. Sample: PBMCs or T cells enriched from blood (not recorded which). Receptor source: a man aged 30 to 45 who had recovered from COVID-19. CDR3s include the opening cysteine and the closing phenylalanine or tryptophan. Fields, in order: J gene, clone size, D gene, V gene, CDR3 DNA, CDR3 protein. The D gene is left open where the match is weak. Clone sizes are given selectively: once, few, many, or a class where the clone is expanded.

TRBJ2-2 | - | TRBD1 | TRBV14 | TGTGCCAGCAGCCCAATACAGGGGGCGAACACCGGGGAGCTGTTTTTT | CASSPIQGANTGELFF
TRBJ1-1 | - | - | TRBV30 | TGTGCCTGGAGTGTACAGGGAAGAAACACTGAAGCTTTCTTT | CAWSVQGRNTEAFF
TRBJ1-2 | - | TRBD1 | TRBV5-1 | TGCGCCAGCAGCATAACAGGGGGCGCGGAAAACTATGGCTACACCTTC | CASSITGGAENYGYTF
TRBJ1-1 | - | TRBD1 | TRBV12-3/TRBV12-4 | TGTGCCAGCAGTTTAGGACAGGGGACTGAAGCTTTCTTT | CASSLGQGTEAFF
TRBJ1-5 | once | TRBD1 | TRBV7-2 | TGTGCCAGCAGCCGTACAGGGGGGGTTCAGCCCCAGCATTTT | CASSRTGGVQPQHF
TRBJ2-3 | - | TRBD2 | TRBV29-1 | TGCAGCGCCTCAAACAGACTAGCGGAGAGCACAGATACGCAGTATTTT | CSASNRLAESTDTQYF
TRBJ1-2 | - | - | TRBV27 | TGTGCCAGCAGTCCGAGACAGTCTCCTATCTTCTACACCTTC | CASSPRQSPIFYTF
TRBJ2-7 | - | - | TRBV15 | TGTGCCACCAGCAGAGCGGGGGAGCCAACATACGAGCAGTACTTC | CATSRAGEPTYEQYF
TRBJ1-4 | - | TRBD1 | TRBV5-1 | TGCGCCAGCAGCTTGGATCCCACCGGGACAGGGTACGAAAAACTGTTTTTT | CASSLDPTGTGYEKLFF
TRBJ1-5 | once | - | TRBV10-1 | TGCGCCATCGACACGGGGATCGATTGTTCCGACCAGCATTTT | CAIDTGIDCSDQHF
TRBJ1-2 | - | - | TRBV5-6 | TGTGCCAGCATCCGCGGGACTCACTATGGCTACACCTTC | CASIRGTHYGYTF
TRBJ1-1 | - | TRBD1 | TRBV28 | TGTGCCAGCACTTGGGACAGGGACACTGAAGCTTTCTTT | CASTWDRDTEAFF
TRBJ2-3 | few | - | TRBV9 | TGTGCCAGCAGTGGACTTGGGGGCAGCACAGATACGCAGTATTTT | CASSGLGGSTDTQYF
TRBJ2-7 | - | TRBD2 | TRBV7-2 | TGTGCCAGCAGCTTAGCCACTAGCGGGAGACGGTCCTACGAGCAGTACTTC | CASSLATSGRRSYEQYF
TRBJ2-4 | - | - | TRBV7-2 | TGTGCCAGCAGCTCTCGACTAGCCAAAAACATTCAGTACTTC | CASSSRLAKNIQYF
TRBJ2-7 | once | TRBD2 | TRBV3-1/TRBV3-2 | TGTGCCAGCAGCCAAGTTCAAAGCGGGAGGGTCGTTTACGAGCAGTACTTC | CASSQVQSGRVVYEQYF
TRBJ2-7 | - | TRBD2 | TRBV30 | TGTGCCTGGACGGGCGGGAGGGCCAACGAGCAGTACTTC | CAWTGGRANEQYF
TRBJ1-2 | - | TRBD1 | TRBV6-5 | TGTGCCAGCAGGGGGGACAGGGGCTATGGCTACACCTTC | CASRGDRGYGYTF
TRBJ2-1 | - | TRBD2 | TRBV10-1 | TGCGCCAGCAGTGCTCGACTAGCGGGGGGTCGGTATGAGCAGTTCTTC | CASSARLAGGRYEQFF
TRBJ1-1 | few | TRBD1 | TRBV6-2/TRBV6-3 | TGTGCCAGCAGTAACCCGTCAGGGGGCGGGAACACTGAAGCTTTCTTT | CASSNPSGGGNTEAFF
TRBJ2-7 | - | - | TRBV5-6 | TGTGCCAGCAGCCTTTCGAACCCCTCAGGGGACGAGCAGTACTTC | CASSLSNPSGDEQYF
TRBJ2-2 | - | - | TRBV2 | TGTGCCAGCAGTGAAGCCGAAGAGACCGGGGAGCTGTTTTTT | CASSEAEETGELFF
TRBJ2-3 | - | TRBD2 | TRBV7-6 | TGTGCCAGCAGCTCCCGACTAGCGGGAGGGCCGACGGATACGCAGTATTTT | CASSSRLAGGPTDTQYF
TRBJ2-7 | - | TRBD1 | TRBV28 | TGTGCCAGCAGTTTATTCTGGACAGGGGCGGCCGAGCAGTACTTC | CASSLFWTGAAEQYF
TRBJ1-2 | - | - | TRBV28 | TGTGCCAGCTTGCGGCGGAGAGGAGATTACTATGGCTACACCTTC | CASLRRRGDYYGYTF
TRBJ2-1 | - | TRBD2 | TRBV27 | TGTGCCAGCAGTTTGCGGGGGAGCTCCTACAATGAGCAGTTCTTC | CASSLRGSSYNEQFF
TRBJ1-1 | - | - | TRBV19 | TGTGCCAGTAAACCAACAGTAAACACTGAAGCTTTCTTT | CASKPTVNTEAFF
TRBJ2-7 | - | TRBD2 | TRBV29-1 | TGCAGCGTTGAAGCCGTAAGAGCGGGGACTAGCGGGAGGATAGGGCAGTACTTC | CSVEAVRAGTSGRIGQYF
TRBJ2-2 | - | - | TRBV28 | TGTGCCAGCAGTGGACATCCCGCTTGGGGGGCCGGGGAGCTGTTTTTT | CASSGHPAWGAGELFF
TRBJ1-6 | - | TRBD1 | TRBV27 | TGTGCCAGCAGTACCAGGGGGAATAATTCACCCCTCCACTTT | CASSTRGNNSPLHF
TRBJ2-5 | - | TRBD2 | TRBV7-2 | TGTGCCAGCAGCCCCCTGAGCGGGGGGGCGGGAGAGACCCAGTACTTC | CASSPLSGGAGETQYF
TRBJ1-2 | - | TRBD1 | TRBV11-2 | TGTGCCAGCAGCTTAGTGGGGGGCAGGGACAGTGAGACTAACTATGGCTACACCTTC | CASSLVGGRDSETNYGYTF
TRBJ2-7 | - | TRBD2 | TRBV7-2 | TGTGCCAGCAGCCCGGGGACTAGCAGCTACGAGCAGTACTTC | CASSPGTSSYEQYF
TRBJ2-3 | once | TRBD1 | TRBV7-8 | TGTGCCAGCGGGACAGGGACCAGGAAAGATACGCAGTATTTT | CASGTGTRKDTQYF
TRBJ1-4 | few | - | TRBV28 | TGTGCCAGCAGTACACACGTAAATGAAAAACTGTTTTTT | CASSTHVNEKLFF
TRBJ2-1 | - | - | TRBV24-1 | TGTGCCACCAGTGATTTCGGTCAGGGAACCTACAATGAGCAGTTCTTC | CATSDFGQGTYNEQFF
TRBJ1-2 | - | - | TRBV4-3 | TGCGCCAGCAGCCAAGCAGCGGGGGGCGCGGATGGCTACACCTTC | CASSQAAGGADGYTF
TRBJ2-5 | - | TRBD2 | TRBV24-1 | TGTGCCACCAGTGATGCCGGGACTAGCGGAACCCAGTACTTC | CATSDAGTSGTQYF
TRBJ1-1 | - | - | TRBV7-9 | TGTGCCAGCAGCTCAATCACCATAGACAGTGAAGCTTTCTTT | CASSSITIDSEAFF
TRBJ1-5 | - | - | TRBV2 | TGTGCCAGCAGCTACAGAACTAGCAATCAGCCCCAGCATTTT | CASSYRTSNQPQHF
TRBJ1-3 | - | - | TRBV5-1 | TGCGCCAGCAGCTTCTCAGGGGACTCTGGAAACACCATATATTTT | CASSFSGDSGNTIYF
TRBJ2-7 | - | TRBD1 | TRBV18 | TGTGCCAGCTCACCAACCGGGACAGCCCAATACGAGCAGTACTTC | CASSPTGTAQYEQYF
TRBJ1-6 | - | TRBD1 | TRBV10-3 | TGTGCCATTAAAGGACAGGGTGATTCACCCCTCCACTTT | CAIKGQGDSPLHF
TRBJ1-4 | - | - | TRBV7-9 | TGTGCCAGCAATTCAGGGATCAATGAAAAACTGTTTTTT | CASNSGINEKLFF
TRBJ1-2 | - | TRBD1 | TRBV18 | TGTGCCAGCTCCCTGAGGGGCCGGTCCGAAAACAGGGGACCCCTTGGCTACACCTTC | CASSLRGRSENRGPLGYTF
TRBJ2-1 | - | TRBD2 | TRBV24-1 | TGTGCCACCAGTGACGTCGGGGTAGCGGGAGGCAGGAGCTCCTACAATGAGCAGTTCTTC | CATSDVGVAGGRSSYNEQFF
TRBJ1-4 | - | TRBD1 | TRBV5-1 | TGCGCCAGCAGCTCAGGGGGTATCAATGAAAAACTGTTTTTT | CASSSGGINEKLFF
TRBJ1-5 | - | TRBD1 | TRBV2 | TGTGCCAGCACCCGGGGACAGGGACATCAGCCCCAGCATTTT | CASTRGQGHQPQHF
TRBJ2-5 | - | TRBD2 | TRBV10-2 | TGCGCCAGCATAGGACTAGCGGGACCTCAAGAGACCCAGTACTTC | CASIGLAGPQETQYF
TRBJ2-7 | - | TRBD1 | TRBV18 | TGTGCCAGCTCACCAATCAACCCGGGACAGGGTCCCTACGAGCAGTACTTC | CASSPINPGQGPYEQYF
TRBJ2-3 | - | TRBD2 | TRBV4-3 | TGCGCCAGCAGCCAAGAAACAGCGGGAGGGCTCGATACGCAGTATTTT | CASSQETAGGLDTQYF
TRBJ1-1 | - | - | TRBV6-5 | TGTGCCAGCAGCGCCGAAGGAGGGAGCACTGAAGCTTTCTTT | CASSAEGGSTEAFF